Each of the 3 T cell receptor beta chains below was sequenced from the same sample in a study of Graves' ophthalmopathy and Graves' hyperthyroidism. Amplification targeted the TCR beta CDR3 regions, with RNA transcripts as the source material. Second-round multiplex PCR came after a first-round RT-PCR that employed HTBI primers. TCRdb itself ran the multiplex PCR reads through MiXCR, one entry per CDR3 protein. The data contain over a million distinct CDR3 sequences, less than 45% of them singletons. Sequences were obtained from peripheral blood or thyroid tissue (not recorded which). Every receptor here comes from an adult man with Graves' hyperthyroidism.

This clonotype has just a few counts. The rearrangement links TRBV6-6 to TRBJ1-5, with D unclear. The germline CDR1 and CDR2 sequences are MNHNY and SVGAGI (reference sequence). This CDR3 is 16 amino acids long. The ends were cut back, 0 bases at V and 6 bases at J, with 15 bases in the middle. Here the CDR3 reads CASSYSAPRSRQPQHF. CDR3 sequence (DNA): TGTGCCAGCAGTTACTCCGCGCCGCGGTCGCGTCAGCCCCAGCATTTT.

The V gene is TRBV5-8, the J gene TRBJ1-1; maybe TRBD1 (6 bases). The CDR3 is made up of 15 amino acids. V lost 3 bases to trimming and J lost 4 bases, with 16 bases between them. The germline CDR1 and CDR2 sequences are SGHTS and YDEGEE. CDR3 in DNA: TGTGCCAGCAGCTCCCCTAGGGGGATCCCCACTGAAGCTTTCTTT. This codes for CASSSPRGIPTEAFF.

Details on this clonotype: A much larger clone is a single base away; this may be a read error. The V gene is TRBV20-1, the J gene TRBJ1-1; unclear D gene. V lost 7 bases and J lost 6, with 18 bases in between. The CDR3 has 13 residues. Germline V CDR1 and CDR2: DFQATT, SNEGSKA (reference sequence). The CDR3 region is CSVCDRWCAEAFF. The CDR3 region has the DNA TGCAGTGTTTGCGACCGTTGGTGCGCTGAAGCTTTCTTT.